One sample yielded the 17 T cell receptor beta chains listed below, sequenced in a study of T cell responses to AZD1222 COVID-19 vaccine. Libraries were prepared by immunoSEQ multiplex PCR; TCRdb keeps only in-frame clonotypes and omits some of them. The table has around 130,000 clones, about 90% seen once. The source was peripheral blood, collected on day 0 of AZD1222 vaccination. The receptor source for this set is an adult in good health.

The chain links TRBV5-1 to TRBJ1-1, with 10 nucleotides matching TRBD1. CDR3 length: 15 amino acids. Germline V gives CDR1 SGHRS, CDR2 YFSETQ. J lost 13 bases, V lost 0 bases, and 12 bases had no gene match. CDR3 region: CASSLAGGGQGLVFF. The CDR3 region has the DNA TGCGCCAGCAGCTTGGCTGGCGGGGGACAGGGGTTAGTTTTCTTT.

The genes are TRBV27 and TRBJ1-6; D remains ambiguous. V dropped 0 bases and J dropped 5 bases, with 5 bases sitting between them. The germline V gene has CDR1 MNHEY and CDR2 SMNVEV (reference sequence). The CDR3 runs to 14 residues. CDR3 loop: CASSLSGNNSPLHF. The DNA of the CDR3 is TGTGCCAGCAGTTTATCCGGAAATAATTCACCCCTCCACTTT.

The CDR3 DNA is TGTGCCAGCAGTATTTTGACAGGGACACGGGATACGCAGTATTTT. Translation: CASSILTGTRDTQYF. The V call is TRBV2, the J call TRBJ2-3, with 7 nucleotides matching TRBD1. Losses at the gene ends were 5 bases for V and 6 bases for J; bases not matched to a gene: 11. Per the germline V gene, CDR1 is SNHLY and CDR2 is FYNNEI. The CDR3 runs to 15 residues.

The gene calls are TRBV20-1 and TRBJ1-2; D gene uncertain. From germline, CDR1 is DFQATT and CDR2 SNEGSKA (reference sequence). The CDR3 extends over 11 amino acids. With 1 base removed from V and 3 bases from J, the gap between germline ends came to 3 bases. Written as DNA, the CDR3 is TGCAGTGCTAGAGTCGACTATGGCTACACCTTC. This sequence encodes CSARVDYGYTF.

V gene TRBV5-4 combines with J gene TRBJ2-7, with TRBD1 matching 7 bases. The CDR3 loop spans 13 amino acids. Looked up from germline, CDR1 is SGHNT and CDR2 is YYREEE (reference sequence). The junction had 4 bases not matched to a gene; V was cut back by 4 bases and J by 3 bases. For the CDR3, the DNA is TGTGCCAGCAGCCGGGACAGCCACTACGAGCAGTACTTC. Translated, it gives CASSRDSHYEQYF.

The chain employs TRBV11-3 and TRBJ2-5; 10 positions agree with TRBD1. The CDR3 length is 13 residues. J was trimmed by 7 bases and V by 4 bases; bases with no gene match: 3. The germline V gene encodes CDR1 SGHNT and CDR2 YENEEA. The chain's CDR3 is CASSSGQGTTQYF. For the CDR3, the DNA is TGTGCCAGCAGCTCGGGACAGGGGACGACCCAGTACTTC.

The chain has TRBV15 and TRBJ1-1, with no clear D. Germline V lookup: CDR1 LNHNV, CDR2 YYDKDF (reference sequence). The CDR3 length is 17 residues. Trimming left V 1 base short and J 1 base short, with 16 bases between. CDR3 residues: CATSRGPPGRGNTEAFF. Written as DNA, the CDR3 is TGTGCCACCAGCAGAGGTCCGCCCGGGAGAGGGAACACTGAAGCTTTCTTT.

The sample holds one count of this clone. The CDR3 DNA sequence: TGTGCCAGTAGCGAGGCAGACTCTATGAACACTGAAGCTTTCTTT. It specifies CASSEADSMNTEAFF. The chain recombines TRBV19 with TRBJ1-1; D is undetermined. CDR1 is LNHDA and CDR2 is SQIVND in the germline V gene (reference sequence). Trimming took 6 bases from V and 0 from J, leaving 14 bases between them. The CDR3 loop spans 15 amino acids.

This chain links TRBV15 with TRBJ2-7, with unresolved D. This CDR3 region has 15 residues. Germline V CDR1 and CDR2: LNHNV, YYDKDF (reference sequence). V was clipped by 1 base and J by 3 bases, with 13 bases between them. CDR3 DNA: TGTGCCACCAGCAGAGGAACGTCCCGGAACTACGAGCAGTACTTC. This gives the protein CATSRGTSRNYEQYF.

The chain employs TRBV2 and TRBJ2-7; D call uncertain. CDR3 size: 14 residues. Trimming cost V 0 bases and J 2 bases, with 8 bases left between them. Germline V gives CDR1 SNHLY, CDR2 FYNNEI. The CDR3 protein is CASSEAGITYEQYF. The CDR3 DNA sequence: TGTGCCAGCAGTGAAGCAGGGATCACCTACGAGCAGTACTTC.

The chain is built from TRBV19 and TRBJ2-5; 9 positions match TRBD2. Germline assignment: CDR1 LNHDA and CDR2 SQIVND (reference sequence). This CDR3 has 14 amino acids. Trimming cost V 7 bases and J 0 bases; bases outside gene matches: 3. The CDR3 sequence is CASTSSGDQETQYF. CDR3 bases: TGTGCCAGTACCTCTAGCGGGGACCAAGAGACCCAGTACTTC.

V usage is TRBV11-2 and J usage is TRBJ1-5, with 8 positions matching TRBD1. The J segment lost 5 bases and the V segment lost 5 bases, leaving 5 bases of the junction unmatched. The CDR3 runs to 14 residues. Germline values: CDR1 SGHAT, CDR2 FQNNGV. CDR3 loop: CASSVSGGDQPQHF. The CDR3 DNA reads TGTGCCAGCAGCGTATCAGGGGGCGATCAGCCCCAGCATTTT.

This sequence joins TRBV9 and TRBJ1-2, with D perhaps TRBD1 (5 bases). CDR1 and CDR2 (germline): SGDLS, YYNGEE. The CDR3 has 14 residues. V was clipped by 4 bases and J by 8 bases, with 18 bases between them. The CDR3 DNA reads TGTGCCAGCAGCAAAGGAGACAGTGATGAGGGCTACACCTTC. Protein product: CASSKGDSDEGYTF.

This clone was found once. The chain employs TRBV3-1 (or the pseudogene TRBV3-2) and TRBJ2-1, with D maybe TRBD1 (6 bases). This CDR3 spans 14 amino acids. V lost 4 bases and J lost 9, with 16 bases in between. Germline CDR1 reads LGHDT; CDR2 reads YNNKEL (reference sequence). This chain's CDR3 is CASSRVREGGEQFF. CDR3 coding DNA: TGTGCCAGCAGCCGGGTCAGGGAAGGGGGTGAGCAGTTCTTC.

The chain couples TRBV5-1 to TRBJ2-7; D is perhaps TRBD1 (5 bases). There are 13 residues in the CDR3. Per the germline V gene, CDR1 is SGHRS and CDR2 is YFSETQ. The germline V and J ends were trimmed by 7 bases and 4 bases, with 15 bases remaining between them. Here the CDR3 reads CASPTAIRYEQYF. In DNA form, the CDR3 reads TGCGCCAGCCCGACAGCGATTCGATACGAGCAGTACTTC.

The chain combines TRBV7-9 with TRBJ1-1; no clear D. Trimming removed 2 bases from V and 6 bases from J, with 10 bases in between. Germline CDR1 and CDR2: SEHNR and FQNEAQ (reference sequence). The length of the CDR3 is 13 residues. The CDR3 bases are TGTGCCAGCAGCTTATTGGAGTGGGCTGAAGCTTTCTTT. Protein sequence: CASSLLEWAEAFF.

The chain employs TRBV25-1 and TRBJ1-2, with 7 bases lining up with TRBD1. The CDR3 sequence is 16 residues long. Germline V gene lookup returns CDR1 MGHDK and CDR2 SYGVNS. The V gene end was trimmed by 6 bases and the J gene end by 8 bases; junction bases not matched to a gene: 18. Written as DNA, the CDR3 is TGTGCCAGCAGGACCGGGACAGCACAATCCCTGGGAGGCTACACCTTC. It encodes CASRTGTAQSLGGYTF.